Below, 19 T cell receptor beta chains from the same sample are listed, as sequenced in a study of shared clonotypes between healthy human individuals. Produced via immunoSEQ multiplex PCR; TCRdb's table is partial and in-frame only. The repertoire includes about 2.3 million clones, approximately 93% of them detected once, and about 0.39% sits in the top ten. The sample consisted of naive CD4+ T cells from PBMCs. The subset was: CD45RA+ positively selected. The source is a man between 18 and 35 years old in good health. Some clones in this sample may be carry-over from other donors' samples.

V usage is TRBV10-2 and J usage is TRBJ2-3; possible D gene TRBD2, 5 bases. This CDR3 region has 15 residues. The germline CDR1 and CDR2 sequences are WSHSY and SAAADI. V lost 4 bases, J lost 2 bases, and 13 bases lay in between. The CDR3 DNA follows: TGCGCCAGCAGTGTGGGCCTGACTAACACAGATACGCAGTATTTT. Amino acid sequence: CASSVGLTNTDTQYF.

The chain carries TRBV4-3 and TRBJ2-3, with D possibly TRBD2 on 6 matching bases. Germline loops: CDR1 LGHNA, CDR2 YSLEER. Trimming pared 4 bases from V and 5 bases from J, leaving 16 bases between. CDR3 length: 15 residues. CDR3 nucleotide sequence: TGCGCCAGCAGCCCTTCCCAGCGGAGGGAAGATACGCAGTATTTT. It codes for CASSPSQRREDTQYF.

This clone was observed a single time. The V gene is TRBV4-3, the J gene TRBJ2-7; D is unresolved. This CDR3 contains 15 residues. Between the trimmed V and J ends, which lost 0 bases and 2 bases, there was a span of 11 bases. Germline loops: CDR1 LGHNA, CDR2 YSLEER. This CDR3 is CASSQDMGRTYEQYF. The CDR3 DNA is TGCGCCAGCAGCCAAGATATGGGTAGGACCTACGAGCAGTACTTC.

The rearrangement links TRBV28 to TRBJ1-2, with D unclear. Germline lookup yields CDR1 MDHEN and CDR2 SYDVKM. V shed 3 bases and J shed 2 bases, with 13 bases lying between them. CDR3 length: 15 residues. Written as DNA, the CDR3 is TGTGCCAGCAGTTTGCCCTTTTCACAGAACTATGGCTACACCTTC. Amino acid sequence: CASSLPFSQNYGYTF.

CDR3 in amino acids: CASSPQGFGTGELFF. Here the CDR3 DNA reads TGTGCCAGCAGCCCCCAGGGGTTTGGCACCGGGGAGCTGTTTTTT. This rearrangement joins TRBV7-3 to TRBJ2-2, with D possibly TRBD1 on 6 matching bases. Germline values: CDR1 SGHTA, CDR2 FQGTGA. V was clipped by 5 bases and J by 4 bases, with 14 bases between them. The CDR3 has 15 residues.

This chain links TRBV5-6 with TRBJ1-1, with 9 bases identical to TRBD1. CDR3 length: 14 residues. Germline CDR1 reads SGHDT; CDR2 reads YYEEEE. The V segment lost 2 bases and the J segment 8 bases; nucleotides outside the gene matches: 7. The DNA of the CDR3 is TGTGCCAGCAGCTTTCCGGGACAGGGCTCCGAAGCTTTCTTT. Protein product: CASSFPGQGSEAFF.

Regarding this clone: Mismatch with germline at one junction end may stem from a read error. This rearrangement joins TRBV10-3 to TRBJ2-7; 9 positions match TRBD1. The CDR3 contains 15 residues. The germline gives CDR1 ENHRY, CDR2 SYGVKD. In nucleotides, the CDR3 is TGTGCCATCAGCGAGTCCCGGGGACAGGGCTACGAGCAGTACTTC. Translation: CAISESRGQGYEQYF.

The chain recombines TRBV4-3 with TRBJ2-1; 7 bases are shared with TRBD2. CDR3 size: 14 residues. Germline lookup yields CDR1 LGHNA and CDR2 YSLEER. V lost 4 bases and J lost 14; bases outside the gene matches: 14. CDR3 sequence: CASSPQGVAGEEFF. CDR3 bases: TGCGCCAGCAGCCCGCAAGGAGTTGCGGGAGAAGAGTTCTTC.

V and J are TRBV4-1 and TRBJ2-7; 7 positions agree with TRBD1. Germline values: CDR1 MGHRA, CDR2 YSYEKL. This CDR3 contains 14 residues. Trimming took 6 bases from V and 1 from J; bases not matched to a gene: 6. This chain's CDR3 is CASRPPGQSYEQYF. The CDR3 DNA reads as TGCGCCAGCAGACCACCGGGACAGTCCTACGAGCAGTACTTC.

V gene TRBV7-2 combines with J gene TRBJ1-2; weak D call: TRBD1 (6 bases). V was clipped by 5 bases and J by 0 bases, with 13 bases between them. The CDR3 totals 15 residues. The V gene's germline CDR1 is SGHTA and CDR2 FQGNSA. DNA for the CDR3: TGTGCCAGCAGCATAAACAGGGAAGCTAACTATGGCTACACCTTC. Protein: CASSINREANYGYTF.

This clone was detected only a few times. The chain combines TRBV11-1 with TRBJ1-2; TRBD1 aligns across 8 bases. The CDR3 is 12 residues long. With 5 bases clipped from V and 6 bases from J, the junction kept 2 bases outside the gene matches. Germline V gene data show CDR1 as SGHAT and CDR2 as FQDESV (reference sequence). As DNA, the CDR3 is TGTGCCAGCAGCCCGGACAGGGATGGCTACACCTTC. It is translated as CASSPDRDGYTF.

CDR3: CASSPRAGGNGEAFF. The DNA of the CDR3 is TGTGCCAGCTCACCACGGGCAGGGGGGAATGGGGAAGCTTTCTTT. The gene calls are TRBV18 and TRBJ1-1, with TRBD1 matching over 7 bases. The CDR3 runs to 15 residues. The germline V gene has CDR1 KGHSH and CDR2 LQKENI. J gave up 8 bases and V 1 base, and 10 bases lay outside the gene matches.

The chain is built from TRBV4-2 and TRBJ2-2, with a weak D call TRBD1 (6 bases). CDR3 length: 15 residues. Germline-derived CDR1 and CDR2 are LGHNA and YNFKEQ. Trimming stripped 5 bases from V and 0 bases from J, with 10 bases between. CDR3 sequence: CASSIGTTNTGELFF. CDR3 coding DNA: TGTGCCAGCAGCATTGGGACAACGAACACCGGGGAGCTGTTTTTT.

The chain joins TRBV4-2 to TRBJ2-3; 12 nucleotides match TRBD2. This CDR3 contains 17 residues. V lost 0 bases, J lost 4 bases, and 5 bases stayed unmatched. Per germline, CDR1 LGHNA and CDR2 YNFKEQ. CDR3 nucleotides: TGTGCCAGCAGCCAAGATGGGGCTAGCGGGAGGGCAGATACGCAGTATTTT. Translating it yields CASSQDGASGRADTQYF.

The chain joins TRBV11-2 to TRBJ2-1, with D hard to call. Trimming removed 5 bases at V and 6 bases at J, with 5 bases between. The CDR3 has 11 residues. Germline CDR1 is SGHAT and CDR2 is FQNNGV. The CDR3 nucleotides are TGTGCCAGCAGCATCGTCAATGAGCAGTTCTTC. Translated, it gives CASSIVNEQFF.

As concerns this clone: At the DNA level, this CDR3 is encoded by other sequences in the same sample as well. V usage is TRBV5-1 and J usage is TRBJ2-3; D unclear. Germline V gives CDR1 SGHRS, CDR2 YFSETQ. The CDR3 is 15 residues long. The V end lost 2 bases, the J end lost 2 bases, and 12 bases lay between the germline ends. As DNA, the CDR3 is TGCGCCAGCAGCTTACCAGAGAGCTCCACAGATACGCAGTATTTT. This gives the protein CASSLPESSTDTQYF.

J is TRBJ2-2 and V is TRBV15; no clear D gene. Per germline, CDR1 LNHNV and CDR2 YYDKDF (reference sequence). V was trimmed by 4 bases and J by 6 bases, leaving 15 bases between them. There are 15 residues in the CDR3. CDR3 amino acids: CATSTRHLPAGELFF. The CDR3, as DNA: TGTGCCACCAGCACCAGACACCTACCCGCCGGGGAGCTGTTTTTT.

The chain links TRBV7-9 to TRBJ2-3, with 11 bases lining up with TRBD2. Trimming removed 3 bases from V and 6 bases from J; junction bases left unmatched: 8. The V gene's germline CDR1 is SEHNR and CDR2 FQNEAQ (reference sequence). This CDR3 has 16 amino acids. CDR3 in amino acids: CASSFLLAGAQDTQYF. The CDR3 bases are TGTGCCAGCAGCTTTTTACTAGCGGGAGCGCAGGATACGCAGTATTTT.

The chain joins TRBV7-9 to TRBJ2-7, with no clear D. V was trimmed by 0 bases and J by 12 bases, leaving 15 bases between them. The CDR3 contains 13 residues. CDR1 and CDR2 (germline): SEHNR, FQNEAQ (reference sequence). The CDR3 nucleotides are TGTGCCAGCAGCTTAGCTTATCCGGACCCGCCGTACTTC. This codes for CASSLAYPDPPYF.